The 26 T cell receptor beta chains in this list originate from one sample, sequenced in a study of blood T cell repertoires in COVID-19 (dated by TCRdb to about 2020). Library construction relied on the immunoSEQ multiplex PCR assay. The table comes from immuneACCESS by way of TCRdb, which keeps in-frame sequences with V and J called. Part of the clones is missing from these tables; in studies checked, under half for an unresolved V gene and the rest for unknown reasons. The sample profile shows 240,000 or so clones; roughly 80% of them were found once. Of the sample, less than 3.5% is held by the ten largest clones. Material: peripheral blood. Source of these receptors: a woman under 30 with acute or convalescent COVID-19.

The rearrangement links TRBV9 to TRBJ2-1; D possibly corresponds to TRBD1 (5 bases). Germline CDR1 is SGDLS and CDR2 is YYNGEE. The CDR3 length is 13 residues. Trimming pared 1 base from V and 8 bases from J, leaving 10 bases between. This CDR3 reads CASSVSRAYEQFF. The CDR3 nucleotides read TGTGCCAGCAGCGTATCCAGGGCCTATGAGCAGTTCTTC.

This chain uses TRBV7-3 with TRBJ2-3; D call uncertain. V was shortened by 0 bases and J by 2 bases, with 12 bases between the two germline ends. Looked up from germline, CDR1 is SGHTA and CDR2 is FQGTGA. The CDR3 is made up of 16 amino acids. CDR3 DNA: TGTGCCAGCAGCTTAACGGGTGAGCAGGACACAGATACGCAGTATTTT. It codes for CASSLTGEQDTDTQYF.

The chain uses TRBV6-2 or TRBV6-3 and TRBJ1-5, with 10 bases lining up with TRBD1. CDR3 size: 16 residues. J lost 5 bases, V lost 5 bases, and 9 bases had no gene match. In germline, CDR1 is MNHEY, CDR2 SVGEGT. CDR3 DNA sequence: TGTGCCAGCAGTGGCCGACAGGGGGCTTTTGATCAGCCCCAGCATTTT. This gives the protein CASSGRQGAFDQPQHF.

On this clone itself: Other nucleotide sequences in the sample specify the same CDR3. This sequence joins TRBV7-9 and TRBJ1-4; 9 nucleotides agree with TRBD1. This CDR3 is 14 amino acids long. CDR1 and CDR2 from the germline V gene are SEHNR and FQNEAQ (reference sequence). The ends lost 5 bases at V and 8 bases at J; junction bases unmatched: 6. CDR3 DNA: TGTGCCAGCAGCCCGGGACAGGGAAACGAAAAACTGTTTTTT. Translating gives CASSPGQGNEKLFF.

The chain carries TRBV7-6 and TRBJ2-3, with 7 bases fitting TRBD2. The CDR3 runs to 14 residues. J lost 6 bases, V lost 4 bases, and 7 bases had no gene match. Germline CDR1 is SGHVS and CDR2 is FNYEAQ. The CDR3 DNA is TGTGCCAGCAGCTCTGGACTAGGGGATGATACGCAGTATTTT. Its translation is CASSSGLGDDTQYF.

Comments on this clone: One end of the junction fails to match germline, which may point to a read error. The chain links TRBV7-7 to TRBJ2-5; 7 bases are a match to TRBD1. This CDR3 comprises 14 residues. Per the germline V gene, CDR1 is SSHAT and CDR2 is FNYEAQ (reference sequence). The CDR3 region has the DNA TGTGCTAGCAGCCAGACAGGGTCCCAAGAGACCCAGTACTTC. Amino acid sequence: CASSQTGSQETQYF.

The chain carries TRBV13 and TRBJ2-7; 8 bases match TRBD1. Germline values: CDR1 PRHDT, CDR2 FYEKMQ (reference sequence). The V and J ends lost 5 bases and 3 bases, in that order; junction bases with no gene match: 3. This CDR3 has 13 residues. Here the CDR3 DNA reads TGTGCCAGCAGCGTCGGACAGGGCTACGAGCAGTACTTC. Translating it yields CASSVGQGYEQYF.

The chain joins TRBV6-5 to TRBJ1-3; TRBD1 might be the D (6 bases). CDR1 is MNHEY and CDR2 is SVGAGI in the germline V gene. CDR3 size: 15 residues. Trimming took 7 bases from V and 0 from J, leaving 13 bases between them. The CDR3 region is CASTDDRSSGNTIYF. The CDR3 DNA is TGTGCCAGCACCGACGACAGGAGCTCTGGAAACACCATATATTTT.

The gene calls are TRBV10-3 and TRBJ1-4, with D unclear. Germline V gene sequence: CDR1 ENHRY, CDR2 SYGVKD. With 6 bases removed from V and 5 bases from J, the gap between germline ends came to 13 bases. This CDR3 contains 14 residues. In DNA, the CDR3 is TGTGCCATCAGCACGGGTAGGGAGAATGAAAAACTGTTTTTT. Amino acid sequence: CAISTGRENEKLFF.

This clone was picked up a small number of times. This sequence joins TRBV5-8 and TRBJ2-4, with D perhaps matching TRBD2 (6 bases). This CDR3 has 15 amino acids. CDR1 and CDR2 from the germline V gene are SGHTS and YDEGEE. V was cut by 2 bases and J by 9 bases, with 18 bases left in between. In nucleotides, the CDR3 is TGTGCCAGCAGCTTTGGGCTGGGGGGTAGTGCCATTCAGTACTTC. Its translation is CASSFGLGGSAIQYF.

The chain is built from TRBV21-1 and TRBJ2-7; TRBD2, as called in the table, went unchecked against the DNA. TRBV21-1 counts as a pseudogene. The CDR3 sequence is 18 residues long. CDR3 amino acids: CASSNVLAGVRPSYEQYF. The DNA of the CDR3 is TGTGCCAGCAGCAACGTACTAGCGGGAGTCCGCCCTTCCTACGAGCAGTACTTC.

J is TRBJ1-5 and V is TRBV6-5, with 9 bases lining up with TRBD1. From germline, CDR1 is MNHEY and CDR2 SVGAGI. The ends lost 4 bases at V and 9 bases at J; junction bases unmatched: 7. The CDR3 is 14 residues long. CDR3: CASSFGQGRGPQHF. CDR3 coding DNA: TGTGCCAGCAGTTTTGGACAGGGGAGAGGGCCCCAGCATTTT.

This clone was observed a handful of times. The rearrangement links TRBV2 to TRBJ1-1; TRBD1 aligns across 9 bases. CDR1 SNHLY and CDR2 FYNNEI come from the germline V gene. The trim removed 6 bases at V and 0 bases at J, leaving 5 bases unmatched. The CDR3 sequence is 15 residues long. CDR3 DNA: TGTGCCAGCAGGGACAGGGGTTGGTTGAACACTGAAGCTTTCTTT. Protein sequence: CASRDRGWLNTEAFF. Filled out from reference TRBV2 and TRBJ1-1, the complete variable domain reads EPEVTQTPSHQVTQMGQEVILRCVPISNHLYFYWYRQILGQKVEFLVSFYNNEISEKSEIFDDQFSVERPDGSNFTLKIRSTKLEDSAMYFCASRDRGWLNTEAFFGQGTRLTVV.

This clone came up a few times. V gene TRBV6-5 combines with J gene TRBJ1-5; D is unresolved. CDR1 and CDR2 from the germline V gene are MNHEY and SVGAGI. This CDR3 has 14 residues. Trimming left V 7 bases short and J 6 bases short, with 16 bases between. CDR3 sequence (DNA): TGTGCCAGCAAGCCCGGCTTAGCTCGTCAGCCCCAGCATTTT. It translates to CASKPGLARQPQHF.

V usage is TRBV14 and J usage is TRBJ1-3, with 8 nucleotides matching TRBD1. Germline trimming cut 1 base from V and 4 bases from J; bases unmatched to any gene: 9. Germline-derived CDR1 and CDR2 are SGHDN and FVKESK. The CDR3 is 17 residues long. In DNA, the CDR3 is TGTGCCAGCAGCCAAGGACTTTGGACAGGGTGGGGAAACACCATATATTTT. Its protein is CASSQGLWTGWGNTIYF.

The chain combines TRBV5-4 with TRBJ2-3, with TRBD1 as a possible D gene (5 bases). Germline V lookup: CDR1 SGHNT, CDR2 YYREEE (reference sequence). The CDR3 sequence is 14 residues long. Deletions cut 2 bases from V and 0 bases from J, with 7 bases between. Written as DNA, the CDR3 is TGTGCCAGCAGCTTCCAGGGAAGCACAGATACGCAGTATTTT. As protein: CASSFQGSTDTQYF.

The J gene is TRBJ1-5, the V gene TRBV28; 8 positions match TRBD1. CDR1 MDHEN and CDR2 SYDVKM come from the germline V gene. V shed 6 bases and J 3 bases; nucleotides not matched to a gene: 7. The CDR3 runs to 15 residues. Here the CDR3 reads CASRARDRHNQPQHF. DNA of the CDR3: TGTGCCAGCAGGGCCCGGGACAGGCACAATCAGCCCCAGCATTTT.

This chain joins TRBV5-1 and TRBJ1-2; 8 nucleotides align to TRBD1. The ends lost 0 bases at V and 2 bases at J; junction bases unmatched: 6. The CDR3 loop spans 16 amino acids. Germline CDR1 SGHRS, CDR2 YFSETQ. The chain's CDR3 is CASSLGLGTGNYGYTF. CDR3 bases: TGCGCCAGCAGCTTGGGTCTCGGGACAGGCAACTATGGCTACACCTTC.

The gene calls are TRBV6-2 or TRBV6-3 and TRBJ2-2, with TRBD1 matching 9 bases. The CDR3 loop spans 16 amino acids. Germline values: CDR1 MNHEY, CDR2 SVGEGT. V lost 5 bases to trimming and J lost 1 base; unmatched junction nucleotides: 5. CDR3 nucleotide sequence: TGTGCCAGCAGTCCGCAGGGACAGGGGAACACCGGGGAGCTGTTTTTT. Residues: CASSPQGQGNTGELFF.

The chain has TRBV19 and TRBJ1-1; D unclear. Per germline, CDR1 LNHDA and CDR2 SQIVND (reference sequence). Between the trimmed V and J ends, which lost 4 bases and 1 base, there was a span of 22 bases. This CDR3 has 18 amino acids. CDR3 coding DNA: TGTGCCAGTAGTACCCTCTTTGTGGGCGCGATATGGAACACTGAAGCTTTCTTT. Protein: CASSTLFVGAIWNTEAFF. The full variable domain, in which reference TRBV19 and TRBJ1-1 provide the parts outside the CDR3, is DGGITQSPKYLFRKEGQNVTLSCEQNLNHDAMYWYRQDPGQGLRLIYYSQIVNDFQKGDIAEGYSVSREKKESFPLTVTSAQKNPTAFYLCASSTLFVGAIWNTEAFFGQGTRLTVV.

The chain is built from TRBV19 and TRBJ1-5; the D gene is possibly TRBD1 (5 bases). Germline loops: CDR1 LNHDA, CDR2 SQIVND (reference sequence). V was trimmed by 0 bases and J by 0 bases, leaving 12 bases between them. The CDR3 sequence is 17 residues long. CDR3 in DNA: TGTGCCAGTAGTATAGATCACAGGTCCTATAGCAATCAGCCCCAGCATTTT. Its translation: CASSIDHRSYSNQPQHF.

The chain recombines TRBV30 with TRBJ2-3, with TRBD2 identical over 13 bases. The V gene's germline CDR1 is GTSNPN and CDR2 SVGIG (reference sequence). The CDR3 runs 15 residues. V trimming: 3 bases; J trimming: 2 bases; junction bases outside the gene matches: 2. DNA of the CDR3: TGTGCCTGGAGGGGACTAGCGGGACTCACAGATACGCAGTATTTT. Translated: CAWRGLAGLTDTQYF.

This clone was seen many times. This chain connects TRBV25-1 to TRBJ2-2, with 8 bases lining up with TRBD1. Germline CDR1 is MGHDK and CDR2 is SYGVNS. The CDR3 consists of 15 residues. With 2 bases clipped from V and 3 bases from J, the junction kept 2 bases outside the gene matches. CDR3 in DNA: TGTGCCAGCAGTGAACAGGGGGCGGACACCGGGGAGCTGTTTTTT. This gives the protein CASSEQGADTGELFF.

The chain has TRBV6-5 and TRBJ2-3, with D possibly TRBD2 on 5 matching bases. V lost 5 bases, J lost 2 bases, and 11 bases lay in between. Germline V gene data show CDR1 as MNHEY and CDR2 as SVGAGI. CDR3 length: 14 residues. In DNA form, the CDR3 reads TGTGCCAGCAGTCCAGCGGACCCCACAGATACGCAGTATTTT. It yields the protein CASSPADPTDTQYF.

The V and J genes are TRBV21-1 and TRBJ2-1; TRBD1, as called in the table, went unchecked against the DNA. TRBV21-1 is recorded as a pseudogene. The CDR3 runs to 15 residues. The CDR3 protein is CASSKVVSRANEQFF. Written as DNA, the CDR3 is TGTGCCAGCAGCAAAGTCGTCTCCAGGGCAAATGAGCAGTTCTTC.

The chain has TRBV27 and TRBJ2-1; 11 bases align to TRBD1. The CDR3 is 21 amino acids. Unmatched junction bases numbered 23, after V lost 5 bases and J lost 5 bases. Germline CDR1 MNHEY, CDR2 SMNVEV (reference sequence). CDR3 sequence reads: CASSGRVGQGADYFVDNEQFF. CDR3 DNA: TGTGCCAGCAGTGGTCGGGTCGGACAGGGGGCCGATTACTTTGTGGACAATGAGCAGTTCTTC.